The sequence of this T cell receptor (beta chain) was determined in a study of T cell responses to AZD1222 COVID-19 vaccine. Trimming removed 1 base from V and 5 bases from J, with 9 bases in between. The CDR3 is 12 residues long. Germline V gives CDR1 SQVTM, CDR2 ANQGSEA. Study conclusions and caveats: Nearly half of spike-specific TCRs reportedly target variant regions that are unmutated in the B.1.351 and B.1.1.7 variants.

Remarks on this clone: The antigen is undetermined.

The table came from immunoSEQ multiplex PCR; TCRdb's copy has only in-frame clones and leaves some out. The profile shows some 66,000 clones, more than 75% of them singletons. The input for sequencing was peripheral blood, taken on day 0 of AZD1222 vaccination. This chain links TRBV29-1 with TRBJ2-7, with D maybe TRBD2 (6 bases). This clonotype was obtained from an adult in good health. The CDR3 spells CSVEAGGDEQYF. For the CDR3, the DNA is TGCAGCGTTGAAGCAGGAGGGGACGAGCAGTACTTC.